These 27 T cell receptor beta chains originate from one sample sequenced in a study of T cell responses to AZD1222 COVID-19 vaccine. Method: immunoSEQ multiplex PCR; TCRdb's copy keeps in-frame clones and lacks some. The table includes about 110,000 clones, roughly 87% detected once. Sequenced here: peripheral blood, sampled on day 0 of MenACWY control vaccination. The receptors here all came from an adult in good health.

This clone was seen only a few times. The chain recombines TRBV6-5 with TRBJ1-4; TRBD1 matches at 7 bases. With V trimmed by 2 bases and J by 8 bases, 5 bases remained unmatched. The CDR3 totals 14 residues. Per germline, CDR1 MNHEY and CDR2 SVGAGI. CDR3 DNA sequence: TGTGCCAGCAGTTACAGGGGGCTTTGGGAAAAACTGTTTTTT. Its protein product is CASSYRGLWEKLFF.

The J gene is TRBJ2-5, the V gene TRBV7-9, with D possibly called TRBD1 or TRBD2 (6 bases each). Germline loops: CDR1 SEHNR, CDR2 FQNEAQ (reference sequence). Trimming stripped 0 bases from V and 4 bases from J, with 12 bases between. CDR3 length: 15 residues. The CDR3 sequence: CASSLAPKGGETQYF. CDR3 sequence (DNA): TGTGCCAGCAGCTTAGCTCCGAAGGGGGGAGAGACCCAGTACTTC.

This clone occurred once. In nucleotides, the CDR3 is TGCGCCAGCAGCCAAGATTATGGGCGGGGGGGTACAGATACGCAGTATTTT. This encodes CASSQDYGRGGTDTQYF. V usage is TRBV4-1 and J usage is TRBJ2-3; 9 nucleotides align to TRBD2. This CDR3 comprises 17 residues. V shed 0 bases and J 3 bases; nucleotides not matched to a gene: 7. Germline-derived CDR1 and CDR2 are MGHRA and YSYEKL.

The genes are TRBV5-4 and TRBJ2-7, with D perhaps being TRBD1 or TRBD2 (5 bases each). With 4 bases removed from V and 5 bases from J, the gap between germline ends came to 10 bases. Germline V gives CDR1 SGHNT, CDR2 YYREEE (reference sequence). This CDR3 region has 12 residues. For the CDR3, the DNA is TGTGCCAGCAGCAGAGGGACCAACGAGCAGTACTTC. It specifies CASSRGTNEQYF.

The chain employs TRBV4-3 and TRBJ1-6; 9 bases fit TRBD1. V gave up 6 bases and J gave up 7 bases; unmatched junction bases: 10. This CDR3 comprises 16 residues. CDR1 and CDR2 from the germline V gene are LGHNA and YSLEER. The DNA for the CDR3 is TGCGCCAGCAGGCGGGACAGGGCCAGCTCCAATTCACCCCTCCACTTT. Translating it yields CASRRDRASSNSPLHF.

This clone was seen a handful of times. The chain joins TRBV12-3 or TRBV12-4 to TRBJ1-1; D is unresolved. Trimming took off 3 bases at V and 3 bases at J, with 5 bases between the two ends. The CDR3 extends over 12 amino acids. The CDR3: CASSFSYTEAFF. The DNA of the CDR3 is TGTGCCAGCAGTTTCAGTTACACTGAAGCTTTCTTT.

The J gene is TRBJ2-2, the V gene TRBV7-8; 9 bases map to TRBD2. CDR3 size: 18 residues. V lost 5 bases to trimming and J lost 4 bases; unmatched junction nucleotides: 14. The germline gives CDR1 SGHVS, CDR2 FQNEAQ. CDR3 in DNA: TGTGCCAGCAGCGAGGACGTATGGCGGGGGGGCCTCACCGGGGAGCTGTTTTTT. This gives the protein CASSEDVWRGGLTGELFF.

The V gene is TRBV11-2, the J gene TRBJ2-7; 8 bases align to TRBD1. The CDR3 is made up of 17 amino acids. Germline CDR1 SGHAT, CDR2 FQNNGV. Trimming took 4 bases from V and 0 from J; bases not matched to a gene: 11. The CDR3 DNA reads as TGTGCCAGCAGCTACCGGACAGGGACGATAAGCTCCTACGAGCAGTACTTC. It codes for CASSYRTGTISSYEQYF.

CDR3 DNA: TGTGCCAGCAGATTACAGGGCTCGAACACTGAAGCTTTCTTT. As protein: CASRLQGSNTEAFF. The chain joins TRBV7-2 to TRBJ1-1; D is possibly TRBD1 (6 bases). Germline CDR1 and CDR2: SGHTA and FQGNSA. CDR3 length: 14 amino acids. Trimming cost V 6 bases and J 1 base, with 12 bases left between them.

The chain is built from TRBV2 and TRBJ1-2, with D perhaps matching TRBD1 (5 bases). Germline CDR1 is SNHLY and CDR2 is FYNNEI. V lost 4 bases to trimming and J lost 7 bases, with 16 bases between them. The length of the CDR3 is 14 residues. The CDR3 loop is CASSGTRGGGGYTF. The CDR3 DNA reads TGTGCCAGCAGTGGGACCCGGGGGGGTGGTGGCTACACCTTC.

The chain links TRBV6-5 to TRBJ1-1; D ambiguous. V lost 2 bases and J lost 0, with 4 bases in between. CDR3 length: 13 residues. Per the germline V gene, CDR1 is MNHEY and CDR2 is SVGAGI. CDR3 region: CASSYTVNTEAFF. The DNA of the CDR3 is TGTGCCAGCAGTTACACGGTGAACACTGAAGCTTTCTTT.

This CDR3 reads CASSMVGGRLNQPQHF. As DNA, the CDR3 is TGTGCCAGTAGTATGGTCGGGGGCAGGCTGAATCAGCCCCAGCATTTT. The chain employs TRBV19 and TRBJ1-5, with D maybe TRBD1 (6 bases). Germline lookup yields CDR1 LNHDA and CDR2 SQIVND (reference sequence). The CDR3 has 16 amino acids. V lost 3 bases and J 4 bases, leaving 16 bases between the germline ends.

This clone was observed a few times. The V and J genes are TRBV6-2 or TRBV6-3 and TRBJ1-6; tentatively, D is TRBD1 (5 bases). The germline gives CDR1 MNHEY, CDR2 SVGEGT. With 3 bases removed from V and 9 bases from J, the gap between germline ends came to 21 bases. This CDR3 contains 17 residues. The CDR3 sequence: CASSYTASYDSISPLHF. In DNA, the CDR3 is TGTGCCAGCAGTTATACGGCCAGTTACGACAGTATTTCACCCCTCCACTTT.

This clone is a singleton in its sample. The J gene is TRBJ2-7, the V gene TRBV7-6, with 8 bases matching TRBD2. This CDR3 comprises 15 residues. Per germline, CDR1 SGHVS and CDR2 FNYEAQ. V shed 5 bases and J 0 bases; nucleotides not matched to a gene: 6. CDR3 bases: TGTGCCAGCAGCCTTAGCGGGGAGAGCTCCTACGAGCAGTACTTC. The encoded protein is CASSLSGESSYEQYF.

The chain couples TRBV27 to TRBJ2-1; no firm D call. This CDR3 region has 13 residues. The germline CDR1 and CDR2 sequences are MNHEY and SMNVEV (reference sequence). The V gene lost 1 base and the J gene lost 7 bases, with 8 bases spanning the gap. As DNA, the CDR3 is TGTGCCAGCAGTTTATTCAGGTCGAATGAGCAGTTCTTC. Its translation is CASSLFRSNEQFF.

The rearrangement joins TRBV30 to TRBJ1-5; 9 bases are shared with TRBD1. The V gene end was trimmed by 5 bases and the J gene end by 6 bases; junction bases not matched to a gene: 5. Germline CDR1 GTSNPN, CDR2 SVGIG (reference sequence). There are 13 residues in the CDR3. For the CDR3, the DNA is TGTGCCTGGGGTGGACAGGGGAGTCAGCCCCAGCATTTT. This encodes CAWGGQGSQPQHF. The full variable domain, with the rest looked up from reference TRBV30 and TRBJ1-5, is SQTIHQWPATLVQPVGSPLSLECTVEGTSNPNLYWYRQAAGRGLQLLFYSVGIGQISSEVPQNLSASRPQDRQFILSSKKLLLSDSGFYLCAWGGQGSQPQHFGDGTRLSIL.

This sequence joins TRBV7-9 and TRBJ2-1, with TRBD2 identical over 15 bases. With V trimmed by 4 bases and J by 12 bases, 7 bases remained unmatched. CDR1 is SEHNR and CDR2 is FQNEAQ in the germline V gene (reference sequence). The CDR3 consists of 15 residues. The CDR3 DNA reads TGTGCCAGCAGCTCGGGACTAGCGGGGGGCGTTCGGCAGTTCTTC. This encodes CASSSGLAGGVRQFF.

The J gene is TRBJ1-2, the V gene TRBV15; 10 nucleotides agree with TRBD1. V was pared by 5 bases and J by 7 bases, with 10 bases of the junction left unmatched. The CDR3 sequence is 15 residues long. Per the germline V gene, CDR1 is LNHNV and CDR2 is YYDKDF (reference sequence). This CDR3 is CATSRKRQGACGYTF. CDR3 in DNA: TGTGCCACCAGCCGAAAGCGACAGGGGGCATGTGGCTACACCTTC.

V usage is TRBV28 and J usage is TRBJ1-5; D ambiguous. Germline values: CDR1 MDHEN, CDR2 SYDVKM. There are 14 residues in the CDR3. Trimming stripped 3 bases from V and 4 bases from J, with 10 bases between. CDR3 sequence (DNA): TGTGCCAGCAGTTTTTTAAGGGAAAATCAGCCCCAGCATTTT. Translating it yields CASSFLRENQPQHF.

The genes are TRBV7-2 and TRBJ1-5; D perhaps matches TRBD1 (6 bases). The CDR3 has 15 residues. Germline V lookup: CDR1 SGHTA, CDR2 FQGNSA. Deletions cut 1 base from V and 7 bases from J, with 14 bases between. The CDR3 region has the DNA TGTGCCAGCAGCTTAGTCGGGGGGGCTGGCCAGCCCCAGCATTTT. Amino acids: CASSLVGGAGQPQHF.

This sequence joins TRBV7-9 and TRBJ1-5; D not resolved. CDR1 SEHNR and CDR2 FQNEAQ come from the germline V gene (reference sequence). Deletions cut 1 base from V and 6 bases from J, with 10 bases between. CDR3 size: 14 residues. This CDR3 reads CASSLVGVGQPQHF. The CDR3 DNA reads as TGTGCCAGCAGCTTAGTCGGGGTAGGTCAGCCCCAGCATTTT.

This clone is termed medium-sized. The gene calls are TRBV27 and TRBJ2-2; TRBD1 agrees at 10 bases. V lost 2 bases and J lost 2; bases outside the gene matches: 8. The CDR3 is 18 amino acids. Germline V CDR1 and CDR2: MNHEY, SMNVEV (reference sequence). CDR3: CASSLRSGDRGNTGELFF. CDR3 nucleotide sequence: TGTGCCAGCAGTTTACGGTCGGGGGACAGGGGCAACACCGGGGAGCTGTTTTTT.

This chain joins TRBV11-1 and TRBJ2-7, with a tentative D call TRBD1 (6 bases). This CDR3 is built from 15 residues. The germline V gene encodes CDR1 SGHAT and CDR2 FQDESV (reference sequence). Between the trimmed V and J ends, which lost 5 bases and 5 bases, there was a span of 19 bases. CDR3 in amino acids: CASSREGHPTNEQYF. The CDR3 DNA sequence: TGTGCCAGCAGCCGAGAGGGACACCCCACCAACGAGCAGTACTTC.

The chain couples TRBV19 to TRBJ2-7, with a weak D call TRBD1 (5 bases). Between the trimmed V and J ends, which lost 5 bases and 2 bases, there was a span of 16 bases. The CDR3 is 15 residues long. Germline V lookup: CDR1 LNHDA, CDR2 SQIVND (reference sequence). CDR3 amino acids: CASSEQVWGPYEQYF. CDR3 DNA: TGTGCCAGTAGTGAACAGGTTTGGGGCCCCTACGAGCAGTACTTC. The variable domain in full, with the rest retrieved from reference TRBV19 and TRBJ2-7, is DGGITQSPKYLFRKEGQNVTLSCEQNLNHDAMYWYRQDPGQGLRLIYYSQIVNDFQKGDIAEGYSVSREKKESFPLTVTSAQKNPTAFYLCASSEQVWGPYEQYFGPGTRLTVT.

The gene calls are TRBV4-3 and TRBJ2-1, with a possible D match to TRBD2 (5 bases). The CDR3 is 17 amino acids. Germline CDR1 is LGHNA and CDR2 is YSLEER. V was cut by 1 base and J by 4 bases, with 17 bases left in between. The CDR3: CASSQGLVEAAYNEQFF. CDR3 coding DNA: TGCGCCAGCAGCCAAGGTTTGGTGGAGGCCGCTTACAATGAGCAGTTCTTC.

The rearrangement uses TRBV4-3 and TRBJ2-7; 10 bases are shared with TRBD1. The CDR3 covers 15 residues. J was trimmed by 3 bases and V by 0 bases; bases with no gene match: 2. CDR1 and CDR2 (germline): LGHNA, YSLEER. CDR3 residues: CASSQEWDRGYEQYF. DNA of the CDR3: TGCGCCAGCAGCCAAGAATGGGACAGGGGCTACGAGCAGTACTTC.

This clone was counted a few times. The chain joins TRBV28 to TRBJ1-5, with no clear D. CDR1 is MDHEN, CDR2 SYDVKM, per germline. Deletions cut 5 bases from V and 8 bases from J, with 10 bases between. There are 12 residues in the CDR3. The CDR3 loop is CASSVLEEPQHF. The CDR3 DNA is TGTGCCAGCAGTGTCTTAGAGGAGCCCCAGCATTTT. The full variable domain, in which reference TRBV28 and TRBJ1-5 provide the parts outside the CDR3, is DVKVTQSSRYLVKRTGEKVFLECVQDMDHENMFWYRQDPGLGLRLIYFSYDVKMKEKGDIPEGYSVSREKKERFSLILESASTNQTSMYLCASSVLEEPQHFGDGTRLSIL.